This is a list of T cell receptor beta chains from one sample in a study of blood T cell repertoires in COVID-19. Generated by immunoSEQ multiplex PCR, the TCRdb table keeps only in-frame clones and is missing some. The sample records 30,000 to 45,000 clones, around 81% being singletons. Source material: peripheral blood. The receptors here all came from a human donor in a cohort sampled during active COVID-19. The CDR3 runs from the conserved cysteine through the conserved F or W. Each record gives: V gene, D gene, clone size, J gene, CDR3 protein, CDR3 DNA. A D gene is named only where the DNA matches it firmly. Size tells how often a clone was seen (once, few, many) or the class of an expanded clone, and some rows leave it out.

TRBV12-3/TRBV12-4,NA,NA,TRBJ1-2,CASSLEIGFGYTF,TGTGCCAGCAGTTTGGAGATTGGGTTTGGCTACACCTTC
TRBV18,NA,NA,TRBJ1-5,CASSSGEAQPQHF,TGTGCCAGCTCGTCCGGGGAGGCCCAGCCCCAGCATTTT
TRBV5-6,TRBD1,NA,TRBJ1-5,CASSSMTGFNQPQHF,TGTGCCAGCAGCTCAATGACAGGGTTCAATCAGCCCCAGCATTTT
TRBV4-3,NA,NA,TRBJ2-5,CASSSHEGRQETQYF,TGCGCCAGCAGCTCTCACGAAGGGAGACAAGAGACCCAGTACTTC
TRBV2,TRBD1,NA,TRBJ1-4,CANRQGNNEKLFF,TGTGCCAACCGACAGGGGAATAATGAAAAACTGTTTTTT
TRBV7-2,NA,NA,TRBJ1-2,CASSLNALSGAYGYTF,TGTGCCAGCAGCTTAAACGCATTAAGCGGCGCCTATGGCTACACCTTC
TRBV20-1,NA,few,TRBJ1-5,CSALLNRVQHF,TGCAGTGCTTTACTGAACAGGGTCCAGCATTTT
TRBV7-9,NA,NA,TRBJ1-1,CASSLGGGEITEAFF,TGTGCCAGCAGCTTAGGAGGGGGGGAGATCACTGAAGCTTTCTTT
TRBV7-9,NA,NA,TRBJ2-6,CASSLDRALSGANVLTF,TGTGCCAGCAGCTTAGACAGGGCCTTATCTGGGGCCAACGTCCTGACTTTC
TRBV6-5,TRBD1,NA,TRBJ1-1,CASSYGGQVAEAFF,TGTGCCAGCAGTTACGGGGGACAGGTCGCTGAAGCTTTCTTT
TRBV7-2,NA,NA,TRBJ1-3,CASKRAGASGNTIYF,TGTGCCAGCAAACGAGCAGGCGCCTCTGGAAACACCATATATTTT
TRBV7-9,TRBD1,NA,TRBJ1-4,CAGQGDNEKLFF,TGTGCCGGACAGGGTGATAATGAAAAACTGTTTTTT
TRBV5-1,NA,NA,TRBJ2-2,CASREAGELFF,TGCGCCAGCAGGGAGGCCGGGGAGCTGTTTTTT
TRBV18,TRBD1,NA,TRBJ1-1,CASSIGQGLDTEAFF,TGTGCCAGCTCTATCGGACAGGGGTTGGACACTGAAGCTTTCTTT
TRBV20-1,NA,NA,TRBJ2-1,CSPRKGGEQFF,TGCAGCCCCCGTAAGGGCGGGGAGCAGTTCTTC
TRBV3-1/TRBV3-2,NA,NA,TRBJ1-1,CASSRRLGGLNTEAFF,TGTGCCAGCAGCCGACGGTTAGGAGGGTTGAACACTGAAGCTTTCTTT
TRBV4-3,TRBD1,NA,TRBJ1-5,CASSQDWTGSNQPQHF,TGCGCCAGCAGCCAAGATTGGACAGGGTCCAATCAGCCCCAGCATTTT
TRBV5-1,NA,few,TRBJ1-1,CASSLDAPTNTEAFF,TGCGCCAGCAGCTTGGATGCGCCAACGAACACTGAAGCTTTCTTT
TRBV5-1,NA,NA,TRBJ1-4,CASSPGTFATNEKLFF,TGCGCCAGCAGCCCGGGGACTTTTGCAACTAATGAAAAACTGTTTTTT
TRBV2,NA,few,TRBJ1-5,CASGEEQAGNQPQHF,TGTGCCAGCGGCGAGGAACAGGCCGGCAATCAGCCCCAGCATTTT
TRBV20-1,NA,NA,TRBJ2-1,CSALYNEQFF,TGCAGTGCCCTTTACAATGAGCAGTTCTTC
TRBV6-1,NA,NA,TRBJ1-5,CASSDGLKPPSNQPQHF,TGTGCCAGCAGTGATGGGCTGAAACCTCCCTCCAATCAGCCCCAGCATTTT
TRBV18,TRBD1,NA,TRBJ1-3,CASSPRGTGLSGNTIYF,TGTGCCAGCTCACCACGCGGGACAGGGCTCTCTGGAAACACCATATATTTT
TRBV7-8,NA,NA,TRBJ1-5,CASSGRGGKSNQPQHF,TGTGCCAGCAGCGGGAGGGGGGGCAAGAGCAATCAGCCCCAGCATTTT
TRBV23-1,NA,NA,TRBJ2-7,CASQNGDPGHLSHEQYF,TGCGCCAGCCAGAACGGGGACCCGGGACACCTATCCCACGAGCAGTACTTC
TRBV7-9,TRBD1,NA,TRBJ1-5,CASSFGQGPQPQHF,TGTGCCAGCAGCTTCGGACAGGGACCCCAGCCCCAGCATTTT
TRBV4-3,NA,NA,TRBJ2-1,CASSPDILRIREQFF,TGCGCCAGCAGCCCAGACATATTGAGGATACGTGAGCAGTTCTTC
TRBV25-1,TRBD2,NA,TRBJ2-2,CASSESAGDGAGELFF,TGTGCCAGCAGTGAATCGGCGGGGGACGGGGCCGGGGAGCTGTTTTTT
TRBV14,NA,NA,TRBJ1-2,CASSTGIWGYTF,TGTGCCAGCAGCACCGGGATTTGGGGCTACACCTTC
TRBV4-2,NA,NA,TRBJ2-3,CASSQGSGDTDTQYF,TGTGCCAGCAGCCAAGGGAGCGGCGACACAGATACGCAGTATTTT
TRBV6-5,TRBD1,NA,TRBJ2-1,CASSLRGNEQFF,TGTGCCAGCAGCCTCAGGGGGAATGAGCAGTTCTTC
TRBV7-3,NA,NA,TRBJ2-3,CASSPSYTDTQYF,TGTGCCAGCAGCCCCTCCTACACAGATACGCAGTATTTT
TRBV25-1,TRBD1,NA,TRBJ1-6,CASSEFRGESSPLHF,TGTGCCAGCAGTGAATTCAGGGGGGAGTCTTCACCCCTCCACTTT
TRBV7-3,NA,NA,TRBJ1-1,CASTNPGDTEAFF,TGTGCCAGCACCAATCCAGGGGACACTGAAGCTTTCTTT
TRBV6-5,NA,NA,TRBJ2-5,CASGRRETQYF,TGTGCCAGCGGACGGAGGGAGACCCAGTACTTC
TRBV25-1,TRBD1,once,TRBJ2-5,CASDDRGSQETQYF,TGTGCCAGCGACGACAGGGGATCCCAAGAGACCCAGTACTTC
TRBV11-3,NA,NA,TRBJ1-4,CASSFELGEKLFF,TGTGCCAGCAGCTTTGAGCTCGGTGAAAAACTGTTTTTT
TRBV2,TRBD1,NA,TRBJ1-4,CATQRTGIYEKLFF,TGTGCCACCCAGAGGACAGGGATTTATGAAAAACTGTTTTTT